The clone carrying this T cell receptor beta chain was counted at least ten times. The antigen is unknown. These data belong to a study of Graves' ophthalmopathy and Graves' hyperthyroidism. The study's findings and limits: Detected in blood as well were most expanded thyroid clonotypes with frequency above 0.001.

Germline values: CDR1 SNHLY, CDR2 FYNNEI. The CDR3 consists of 14 residues. The V gene end was trimmed by 6 bases and the J gene end by 4 bases; junction bases not matched to a gene: 8. Amplified TCR beta CDR3 regions were obtained using RNA transcripts as template. Scientists carried out first-round RT-PCR using HTBI primers and then a second-round multiplex PCR. TCRdb reprocessed the multiplex PCR reads via MiXCR and lists one record per CDR3 protein. The sample shows some 520,000 distinct CDR3 sequences, 13% to 15% of them seen only once. As the starting material, more than 7.5 ml of fresh peripheral blood yielded the PBMCs.

Sequencing was performed on blood. This TCR derives from a woman in her twenties or thirties with Graves' ophthalmopathy. This rearrangement joins TRBV2 to TRBJ2-5; 7 bases are a match to TRBD1. As DNA, the CDR3 is TGTGCCAGCAGCTGGTCGAGGGGGCGAGAGACCCAGTACTTC. It yields the protein CASSWSRGRETQYF. The entire variable domain, with the rest obtained from reference TRBV2 and TRBJ2-5, is as follows: EPEVTQTPSHQVTQMGQEVILRCVPISNHLYFYWYRQILGQKVEFLVSFYNNEISEKSEIFDDQFSVERPDGSNFTLKIRSTKLEDSAMYFCASSWSRGRETQYFGPGTRLLVL.